This TCR beta chain was identified in a study of blood T cell repertoires in COVID-19. Study-wide context: From T cells, B-cell-depleted T cells, or PBMCs came the material, which was cDNA or gDNA.

Germline CDR1 is SGHRS and CDR2 is YFSETQ. This CDR3 comprises 13 residues. V lost 1 base, J lost 3 bases, and 7 bases lay in between. In the source study's methods: Reference gene primers were amplified, and this amplification served to estimate nucleated cell counts. Sequencing was performed with immunoSEQ multiplex PCR; in TCRdb, only in-frame clones are kept and a portion is missing. The V and J calls and clone size are taken from that table; D and trimming were inferred from the DNA. The sample includes some 290,000 clones, approximately 91% seen only once; the top ten take about 2.1%. Sequenced input: PBMCs or T cells enriched from blood (not recorded which). This receptor was identified in a woman aged 40 to 49 with acute COVID-19. V is TRBV5-1 and J is TRBJ1-1; D call uncertain. The CDR3 sequence is CASSLRVDTEAFF. The CDR3 bases are TGCGCCAGCAGCTTGCGTGTAGACACTGAAGCTTTCTTT.